The next 23 T cell receptor beta chains were all read from a single sample in a study of cytomegalovirus exposure and HLA in healthy donors. Libraries were prepared by immunoSEQ multiplex PCR; TCRdb keeps only in-frame clonotypes and omits some of them. This table holds about 340,000 clones, 70% to 90% found once. The sample taken for sequencing was PBMCs. The receptors were sampled from a woman under 30 in good health and CMV-seronegative.

The J gene is TRBJ2-1, the V gene TRBV2, with TRBD1 identical over 7 bases. The CDR3 extends over 12 amino acids. Germline-derived CDR1 and CDR2 are SNHLY and FYNNEI. Losses at the gene ends were 8 bases for V and 6 bases for J; bases not matched to a gene: 4. The DNA for the CDR3 is TGTGCCAGCGGGCGGACAGGCAATGAGCAGTTCTTC. Its translation: CASGRTGNEQFF.

V usage is TRBV2 and J usage is TRBJ1-5; 8 nucleotides line up with TRBD1. Unmatched junction bases numbered 3, after V lost 7 bases and J lost 4 bases. Germline CDR1 is SNHLY and CDR2 is FYNNEI. The CDR3 spans 13 residues. The CDR3 protein is CASTRTGNQPQHF. The CDR3 region has the DNA TGTGCCAGCACCCGGACAGGGAATCAGCCCCAGCATTTT.

This clone was counted only a few times. Within the sample, other DNA sequences also encode this same CDR3. The CDR3 region has the DNA TGTGCCAGCAGTCTTGCGGGGACCGAGCAGTACTTC. It translates to CASSLAGTEQYF. The chain uses TRBV28 and TRBJ2-7; possible D gene TRBD2, 6 bases. The CDR3 runs 12 residues. Trimming removed 5 bases at V and 6 bases at J, with 11 bases between. The V gene's germline CDR1 is MDHEN and CDR2 SYDVKM.

The V and J genes are TRBV29-1 and TRBJ2-3; D is undetermined. The germline gives CDR1 SQVTM, CDR2 ANQGSEA. Trimming shortened V by 7 bases and J by 0 bases, and 8 bases separated the two germline ends. The CDR3 extends over 12 amino acids. CDR3 DNA sequence: TGCAGCGGAGAGTCGAGCACAGATACGCAGTATTTT. This codes for CSGESSTDTQYF.

The chain links TRBV5-5 to TRBJ2-3; 9 bases fit TRBD2. Looked up from germline, CDR1 is SGHKS and CDR2 is YYEKEE (reference sequence). V lost 6 bases and J lost 6; bases outside the gene matches: 14. The CDR3 contains 16 residues. CDR3 nucleotides: TGTGCCAGCATCCCAAGTCGACTAGCGGACTGGGATACGCAGTATTTT. This codes for CASIPSRLADWDTQYF.

The gene calls are TRBV5-1 and TRBJ2-7, with TRBD1 matching over 8 bases. Germline CDR1 SGHRS, CDR2 YFSETQ. V lost 7 bases, J lost 5 bases, and 14 bases stayed unmatched. The CDR3 runs to 15 residues. The CDR3 region has the DNA TGCGCCAGCGGGCTCTCATCTCCAGGGGGCCACGAGCAGTACTTC. Protein product: CASGLSSPGGHEQYF.

This rearrangement joins TRBV5-1 to TRBJ2-7; 8 nucleotides agree with TRBD1. CDR1 is SGHRS, CDR2 YFSETQ, per germline. Unmatched junction bases numbered 12, after V lost 1 base and J lost 3 bases. This CDR3 comprises 17 residues. The CDR3 loop reads CASSLSVGRGLYYEQYF. The CDR3 DNA sequence: TGCGCCAGCAGCTTGTCGGTAGGCAGGGGGCTATACTACGAGCAGTACTTC.

This chain uses TRBV4-3 with TRBJ2-7; TRBD2 matches at 9 bases. Germline CDR1 is LGHNA and CDR2 is YSLEER. Trimming at V came to 4 bases and at J to 1 base, leaving 14 bases not matched to a gene. The CDR3 sequence is 18 residues long. CDR3 DNA: TGCGCCAGCAGCCTTATGCCGCAGCGGGAGGCCGCATCCTACGAGCAGTACTTC. It specifies CASSLMPQREAASYEQYF.

The chain is built from TRBV9 and TRBJ2-3; TRBD2 matches at 9 bases. V gave up 0 bases and J gave up 3 bases; unmatched junction bases: 2. The CDR3 sequence is 15 residues long. The germline V gene has CDR1 SGDLS and CDR2 YYNGEE. As DNA, the CDR3 is TGTGCCAGCAGCGTAGATAGCGGGAGAACAGATACGCAGTATTTT. Translation gives CASSVDSGRTDTQYF.

J is TRBJ2-5 and V is TRBV5-1, with 7 nucleotides matching TRBD1. The junction had 6 bases not matched to a gene; V was cut back by 0 bases and J by 4 bases. This CDR3 spans 15 amino acids. Germline loops: CDR1 SGHRS, CDR2 YFSETQ. CDR3 region: CASSLEQGILETQYF. Here the CDR3 DNA reads TGCGCCAGCAGCTTGGAACAGGGGATTCTAGAGACCCAGTACTTC. The whole variable domain, filled in from reference TRBV5-1 and TRBJ2-5, reads KAGVTQTPRYLIKTRGQQVTLSCSPISGHRSVSWYQQTPGQGLQFLFEYFSETQRNKGNFPGRFSGRQFSNSRSEMNVSTLELGDSALYLCASSLEQGILETQYFGPGTRLLVL.

The chain has TRBV27 and TRBJ2-7; D may be TRBD2 (6 bases). This CDR3 region has 16 residues. V lost 0 bases and J 2 bases, leaving 14 bases between the germline ends. Germline loops: CDR1 MNHEY, CDR2 SMNVEV (reference sequence). Here the CDR3 DNA reads TGTGCCAGCAGTTTATCGTCGTGGGGGGTTGCCTACGAGCAGTACTTC. Translating it yields CASSLSSWGVAYEQYF.

The chain has TRBV27 and TRBJ2-2, with a weak D call TRBD2 (6 bases). The CDR3 is 15 residues long. V was shortened by 2 bases and J by 7 bases, with 14 bases between the two germline ends. Germline assignment: CDR1 MNHEY and CDR2 SMNVEV (reference sequence). The CDR3 sequence: CASSLVGGMDGELFF. CDR3 coding DNA: TGTGCCAGCAGTTTAGTAGGCGGGATGGACGGGGAGCTGTTTTTT.

DNA of the CDR3: TGTGCCAGCAGCCCCCGGGACAGGGGTTATATGGCGGCTGAAGCTTTCTTT. Protein sequence: CASSPRDRGYMAAEAFF. This sequence joins TRBV5-6 and TRBJ1-1; 10 bases agree with TRBD1. V trimming: 4 bases; J trimming: 6 bases; junction bases outside the gene matches: 15. Germline V gene sequence: CDR1 SGHDT, CDR2 YYEEEE. There are 17 residues in the CDR3.

This clone was seen just once. The J gene is TRBJ1-5, the V gene TRBV28; D unresolved. Trimming removed 1 base at V and 2 bases at J, with 6 bases between. The length of the CDR3 is 14 residues. Germline V lookup: CDR1 MDHEN, CDR2 SYDVKM. CDR3 amino acids: CASSLFQGNQPQHF. In DNA form, the CDR3 reads TGTGCCAGCAGTTTATTTCAGGGCAATCAGCCCCAGCATTTT.

This clone has a handful of counts. DNA of the CDR3: TGTGCCATCGCGGATGACCAGGGGGCGAACACTGAAGCTTTCTTT. Protein: CAIADDQGANTEAFF. The chain links TRBV10-3 to TRBJ1-1, with 8 positions matching TRBD1. Germline assignment: CDR1 ENHRY and CDR2 SYGVKD. This CDR3 has 15 residues. V was pared by 8 bases and J by 1 base, with 9 bases of the junction left unmatched.

The J gene is TRBJ1-4, the V gene TRBV5-1, with a weak D call TRBD1 (6 bases). The CDR3 is made up of 14 amino acids. Trimming took 3 bases from V and 8 from J, leaving 14 bases between them. Germline V gene sequence: CDR1 SGHRS, CDR2 YFSETQ. Here the CDR3 DNA reads TGCGCCAGCAGCTGGGGACAAGTCGGCGAAAAACTGTTTTTT. This codes for CASSWGQVGEKLFF.

This sequence joins TRBV5-1 and TRBJ1-2, with 8 bases lining up with TRBD1. The CDR3 runs to 14 residues. Germline V gives CDR1 SGHRS, CDR2 YFSETQ. V dropped 3 bases and J dropped 12; count of bases not matched to a gene: 13. The CDR3 nucleotides read TGCGCCAGCAGCTCAAGTGTCAGGGGGCGCCGGGACACCTTC. Translation gives CASSSSVRGRRDTF.

V is TRBV9 and J is TRBJ2-5, with 14 bases fitting TRBD2. Germline-derived CDR1 and CDR2 are SGDLS and YYNGEE. V shed 0 bases, J shed 5 bases, and the junction held 9 bases outside the gene matches. The CDR3 runs 18 residues. The CDR3 here is CASSVGGGLAGVGETQYF. CDR3 DNA: TGTGCCAGCAGCGTAGGAGGGGGACTAGCGGGAGTTGGGGAGACCCAGTACTTC. The full variable domain, completed using reference TRBV9 and TRBJ2-5, is DSGVTQTPKHLITATGQRVTLRCSPRSGDLSVYWYQQSLDQGLQFLIQYYNGEERAKGNILERFSAQQFPDLHSELNLSSLELGDSALYFCASSVGGGLAGVGETQYFGPGTRLLVL.

The chain uses TRBV15 and TRBJ2-7; D call uncertain. CDR3 size: 17 residues. Trimming left V 0 bases short and J 4 bases short, with 19 bases between. Germline CDR1 and CDR2: LNHNV and YYDKDF (reference sequence). CDR3: CATSRDPIGRSKYEQYF. In nucleotides, the CDR3 is TGTGCCACCAGCAGAGATCCCATCGGCAGGTCGAAGTACGAGCAGTACTTC.

This chain joins TRBV5-1 and TRBJ2-3; 7 bases agree with TRBD2. V lost 2 bases to trimming and J lost 2 bases; unmatched junction nucleotides: 5. This CDR3 has 15 residues. The germline V gene has CDR1 SGHRS and CDR2 YFSETQ. CDR3 nucleotide sequence: TGCGCCAGCAGCTTCCTTGCGGGGGACACAGATACGCAGTATTTT. It encodes CASSFLAGDTDTQYF.

This chain connects TRBV11-2 to TRBJ2-7, with 11 positions matching TRBD1. Germline V gene sequence: CDR1 SGHAT, CDR2 FQNNGV. The CDR3 length is 14 residues. J lost 9 bases, V lost 3 bases, and 7 bases had no gene match. CDR3 residues: CASSLAGTGGGQYF. In DNA, the CDR3 is TGTGCCAGCAGCTTGGCTGGGACAGGGGGTGGGCAGTACTTC.

V is TRBV11-2 and J is TRBJ2-4; 7 bases are shared with TRBD2. V shed 0 bases, J shed 6 bases, and the junction held 11 bases outside the gene matches. Germline CDR1 is SGHAT and CDR2 is FQNNGV. The CDR3 extends over 17 amino acids. CDR3 bases: TGTGCCAGCAGCTTAGAGGTCGGCGGGGGAGCGACAAACATTCAGTACTTC. Amino acids: CASSLEVGGGATNIQYF.

The CDR3: CASSFPGGGGYTF. CDR3 nucleotide sequence: TGTGCCAGCAGCTTTCCCGGAGGAGGTGGCTACACCTTC. V and J are TRBV7-3 and TRBJ1-2; no definite D call. The CDR3 sequence is 13 residues long. V was cut by 3 bases and J by 7 bases, with 12 bases left in between. Germline V CDR1 and CDR2: SGHTA, FQGTGA.